The 2 T cell receptor beta chains presented below share a single source sample, sequenced in a study of blood T cell repertoires in COVID-19. Assay used: immunoSEQ multiplex PCR; TCRdb lists only in-frame clones, some missing. The sample has more than 150,000 clones, under 90% seen once. Sequencing used peripheral blood. The receptors derive from a human donor in a cohort sampled during active COVID-19.

This chain uses TRBV11-3 with TRBJ2-7; the D gene is possibly TRBD2 (5 bases). V was cut by 0 bases and J by 5 bases, with 8 bases left in between. The CDR3 covers 13 residues. Germline V lookup: CDR1 SGHNT, CDR2 YENEEA. The CDR3 region has the DNA TGTGCCAGCAGCTTAGACCAAGCGGACGAGCAGTACTTC. Translating it yields CASSLDQADEQYF.

The chain employs TRBV10-3 and TRBJ1-1; D gene uncertain. The germline V gene has CDR1 ENHRY and CDR2 SYGVKD. V was pared by 4 bases and J by 9 bases, with 15 bases between. This CDR3 comprises 13 residues. The CDR3 region is CAISGESSPKAFF. DNA for the CDR3: TGTGCCATCAGTGGGGAGAGCAGCCCAAAAGCTTTCTTT.